The rows below give T cell receptor beta chains drawn from one sample of a study of T cell repertoires in aging, cancer and after chemotherapy. MiXCR, applied by TCRdb to the multiplex PCR reads, yields one record per CDR3 protein. The sample has 1,000 or so distinct CDR3 sequences, about 23% seen once; the top ten hold approximately 30%. Material: blood. The receptors come from a human donor with a solid tumor. The CDR3 runs from the conserved cysteine through the conserved F or W. D genes are given only for firm matches. Part of the rows lack a size; the others show once, few, many or a class for expanded clones.

d_gene	abundance	len	v_gene	j_gene	CDR3aa	CDR3nt
TRBD2	.	15	TRBV6-5	TRBJ2-3	CASSYFSGETDTQYF	TGTGCCAGCAGTTACTTCAGCGGGGAGACAGATACGCAGTATTTT
.	large	15	TRBV6-5	TRBJ2-7	CASSTRQAVPYEQYF	TGTGCCAGCAGTACCCGGCAGGCTGTCCCCTACGAGCAGTACTTC
TRBD1	few	15	TRBV4-1	TRBJ1-2	CASSQDHGTGYGYTF	TGCGCCAGCAGCCAAGATCATGGGACAGGTTATGGCTACACCTTC
.	.	12	TRBV7-2	TRBJ2-3	CASSRRQDTQYF	TGTGCCAGCAGCCGCCGGCAAGATACGCAGTATTTT
.	large	15	TRBV5-6	TRBJ1-2	CASSVPLGDKYGYTF	TGTGCCAGCAGCGTCCCCTTGGGGGACAAATATGGCTACACCTTC
.	.	13	TRBV5-1	TRBJ1-1	CASSFDRNTEAFF	TGCGCCAGCAGCTTTGACAGGAACACTGAAGCTTTCTTT
.	medium-sized	15	TRBV6-1	TRBJ2-1	CASSSTTISYNEQFF	TGTGCCAGCAGTTCAACTACGATCTCCTACAATGAGCAGTTCTTC
.	.	12	TRBV28	TRBJ1-1	CASSLRSSEAFF	TGTGCCAGCAGTCTCAGATCTTCCGAAGCTTTCTTT
TRBD1	few	14	TRBV28	TRBJ2-7	CASRRTGGPYEQYF	TGTGCCAGCAGACGGACAGGCGGCCCCTACGAGCAGTACTTC
.	.	14	TRBV6-5	TRBJ1-2	CASSYSMEGSGYTF	TGTGCCAGCAGTTACTCAATGGAGGGCAGCGGCTACACCTTC
TRBD1	large	15	TRBV6-6	TRBJ1-2	CASSRPGTGSYGYTF	TGTGCCAGCAGCCGTCCCGGGACAGGGAGCTATGGCTACACCTTC
TRBD1	medium-sized	15	TRBV10-3	TRBJ2-2	CAISESTGAVGELFF	TGTGCCATCAGTGAGTCGACAGGGGCGGTCGGGGAGCTGTTTTTT
.	.	12	TRBV12-3/TRBV12-4	TRBJ1-1	CASSFRGAEAFF	TGTGCCAGCAGTTTCAGAGGGGCTGAAGCTTTCTTT
.	large	11	TRBV6-1	TRBJ1-2	CASSGTYGYTF	TGTGCCAGCAGCGGGACTTATGGCTACACCTTC
TRBD1	medium-sized	14	TRBV19	TRBJ2-7	CASSNRDSSYEQYF	TGTGCCAGTAGTAACCGGGACAGCTCCTACGAGCAGTACTTC